Below, 10 T cell receptor beta chains from the same sample are listed, as sequenced in a study of T-cell memory formation after mild COVID-19. TCRdb redid the calling of the 5' RACE reads with MiXCR, one entry per CDR3 protein. The sample includes roughly 120,000 distinct CDR3 sequences, roughly 15% of them seen just once. Sequenced input: PBMCs or a T cell subset sorted from them (not recorded which). These receptors all stem from an adult woman who had mild COVID-19 (a few samples of this study predate the infection). Cell type and time point are not known.

This clonotype was seen a few times. This chain uses TRBV6-6 with TRBJ2-7; 9 bases are a match to TRBD1. The CDR3 has 14 residues. Germline trimming cut 2 bases from V and 3 bases from J; bases unmatched to any gene: 2. Germline lookup yields CDR1 MNHNY and CDR2 SVGAGI (reference sequence). The CDR3 protein is CASSYGTGIYEQYF. The CDR3 DNA reads TGTGCCAGCAGTTACGGGACAGGGATCTACGAGCAGTACTTC.

This chain links TRBV29-1 with TRBJ2-3; TRBD2 might be the D (6 bases). There are 15 residues in the CDR3. V was cut by 4 bases and J by 0 bases, with 14 bases left in between. Germline values: CDR1 SQVTM, CDR2 ANQGSEA. CDR3 DNA: TGCAGCGTTGCGGCGGGGTCTCAGAGCACAGATACGCAGTATTTT. Its translation: CSVAAGSQSTDTQYF.

This clonotype has a handful of counts. The chain uses TRBV7-2 and TRBJ1-5, with D possibly being TRBD1 (5 bases). The CDR3 length is 13 residues. Trimming stripped 5 bases from V and 4 bases from J, with 9 bases between. Per germline, CDR1 SGHTA and CDR2 FQGNSA. CDR3 DNA: TGTGCCAGCAGCACTAGGGGAAATCAGCCCCAGCATTTT. Its protein is CASSTRGNQPQHF.

This clonotype was detected many times. This rearrangement joins TRBV5-1 to TRBJ1-5; 10 bases match TRBD1. CDR1 and CDR2 (germline): SGHRS, YFSETQ. This CDR3 contains 15 residues. Germline trimming cut 3 bases from V and 2 bases from J; bases unmatched to any gene: 2. In DNA, the CDR3 is TGCGCCAGCAGCTCCGGGACAGGGGGCAATCAGCCCCAGCATTTT. Protein product: CASSSGTGGNQPQHF.

This clonotype was seen a few times. The rearrangement joins TRBV30 to TRBJ2-5; D call uncertain. The V and J ends lost 0 bases and 5 bases respectively, with 4 bases between them. Germline assignment: CDR1 GTSNPN and CDR2 SVGIG (reference sequence). The CDR3 has 11 amino acids. Here the CDR3 DNA reads TGTGCCTGGAGTGTCGGGGAGACCCAGTACTTC. This encodes CAWSVGETQYF.

The chain's CDR3 is CSAPPASGSSDTQYF. The CDR3 bases are TGCAGTGCTCCTCCCGCCAGCGGGAGCTCAGATACGCAGTATTTT. The chain recombines TRBV20-1 with TRBJ2-3; 8 nucleotides line up with TRBD2. V dropped 5 bases and J dropped 4; count of bases not matched to a gene: 11. Germline lookup yields CDR1 DFQATT and CDR2 SNEGSKA (reference sequence). The CDR3 is 15 amino acids.

This clonotype was observed a few times. The chain uses TRBV27 and TRBJ2-7, with 7 nucleotides matching TRBD1. The CDR3 is 13 residues long. Germline V gene lookup returns CDR1 MNHEY and CDR2 SMNVEV (reference sequence). V gave up 9 bases and J gave up 0 bases; unmatched junction bases: 5. The CDR3 loop is CASYGTASYEQYF. CDR3 DNA: TGTGCCAGTTACGGGACAGCCTCCTACGAGCAGTACTTC.

The chain couples TRBV14 to TRBJ2-4, with D perhaps assigned TRBD1 or TRBD2 (5 bases each). Germline CDR1 and CDR2: SGHDN and FVKESK. The CDR3 loop spans 17 amino acids. V was cut by 2 bases and J by 3 bases, with 17 bases left in between. The CDR3 sequence is CASSQHRGSRGKNIQYF. DNA of the CDR3: TGTGCCAGCAGCCAACACCGGGGCTCGCGTGGCAAAAACATTCAGTACTTC.

V is TRBV9 and J is TRBJ2-1, with TRBD2 identical over 12 bases. CDR3 length equals 16 residues. J gave up 2 bases and V 0 bases, and 0 bases lay outside the gene matches. Per germline, CDR1 SGDLS and CDR2 YYNGEE. CDR3 DNA: TGTGCCAGCAGCGTAGGACTAGCGGGAGCCTACAATGAGCAGTTCTTC. It codes for CASSVGLAGAYNEQFF.

This clonotype was seen a few times. CDR3 in amino acids: CASSFDRGPPYEQYF. DNA for the CDR3: TGTGCCAGCAGCTTTGACAGGGGGCCCCCCTACGAGCAGTACTTC. The chain carries TRBV7-3 and TRBJ2-7, with 10 bases aligning to TRBD1. Germline CDR1 SGHTA, CDR2 FQGTGA. Trimming removed 3 bases from V and 2 bases from J; junction bases left unmatched: 4. The CDR3 spans 15 residues.